This T cell receptor beta chain appears in the sequencing data of a study of Graves' ophthalmopathy and Graves' hyperthyroidism. RNA transcripts provided the template for amplifying TCR beta CDR3 regions. The first-round RT-PCR employed HTBI primers together with the Qiagen OneStep RT-PCR kit. A multiplex PCR was then performed as the second round. MiXCR was run by TCRdb on the multiplex PCR reads, yielding one entry per CDR3 protein. The sample comprises about 210,000 distinct CDR3 sequences, around 30% of which are singletons, and about 8.2% rests with the top ten. Findings of the study overall: Discriminating ophthalmopathy from stable hyperthyroidism, a 13-signature model attained a sensitivity of around 87% and a specificity of approximately 81%. Most thyroid clonotypes expanded beyond 0.001 frequency were also found in blood.

In its sample, this clonotype was seen many times. Its specificity is not known. The germline gives CDR1 SQVTM, CDR2 ANQGSEA. Deletions cut 3 bases from V and 2 bases from J, with 11 bases between. The CDR3 is 13 residues long. The diagnostic workup employed clinical symptoms, serum thyroxine, TRAb, thyroid ultrasound and orbital computed tomography. The V and J genes are TRBV29-1 and TRBJ2-7, with D possibly being TRBD1 (5 bases). The sequence was collected from a man aged 45 to 65 with Graves' ophthalmopathy. Sequencing was carried out using peripheral blood. CDR3 in amino acids: CSVEKDSTYEQYF. DNA for the CDR3: TGCAGCGTTGAGAAAGACAGCACCTACGAGCAGTACTTC.